This TCR beta chain was sequenced for a study of CD8 T cells in ankylosing spondylitis. This clonotype was seen ten or more times. It was by quantitative 5'-RACE with molecular barcodes that TCR beta libraries were made. From the 5' RACE reads, TCRdb called clonotypes with MiXCR, one entry per CDR3 protein. This sample has around 130,000 distinct CDR3 sequences; 9.3% occur once, and the top ten carry 3.3%. This CDR3 region has 15 residues. From germline, CDR1 is SGHTA and CDR2 FQGNSA. After removal of 6 bases from V and 8 bases from J, the junction contained 6 bases not matched to a gene. V gene TRBV7-2 combines with J gene TRBJ2-4, with 14 bases aligning to TRBD2. The sequence was collected from a male donor with ankylosing spondylitis or in good health (not recorded which). Sequences were obtained from blood, either unsorted or a sorted T cell fraction (not recorded which). The CDR3, as DNA: TGTGCCAGCAGGCTCCCGGGACTAGCGGGAGACATTCAGTACTTC. Amino acid sequence: CASRLPGLAGDIQYF.